The TCR beta chain described here comes from a study of control samples from healthy donors and cancer patients. Sequencing was performed with immunoSEQ multiplex PCR; in TCRdb, only in-frame clones are kept and a portion is missing. The sample lists tens of thousands of clones; about 90% were seen once. The CDR3 has 14 amino acids. Between the trimmed V and J ends, which lost 6 bases and 5 bases, there was a span of 17 bases. The germline gives CDR1 LNHDA, CDR2 SQIVND (reference sequence). This chain connects TRBV19 to TRBJ2-7; D might be TRBD1 (5 bases). The TCR comes from a woman aged 45-65 years in good health. The sample was blood. The CDR3 DNA sequence: TGTGCCAGTAGCCACATACAGGCAACGGACGAGCAGTACTTC. Amino acids: CASSHIQATDEQYF.